This TCR beta chain was sequenced during a study of control samples from healthy donors and cancer patients. Sequencing used immunoSEQ multiplex PCR; TCRdb keeps in-frame clones, though not all of them. This sample has about 130,000 clones; over 85% occur once, and the top ten carry less than 6%. V was cut by 5 bases and J by 6 bases, with 17 bases left in between. There are 15 residues in the CDR3. The germline CDR1 and CDR2 sequences are SEHNR and FQNEAQ (reference sequence). The sequenced sample was blood. The clonotype originates from a man younger than 35 in good health. The gene calls are TRBV7-9 and TRBJ2-1; D might be TRBD1 (6 bases). For the CDR3, the DNA is TGTGCCAGCAGCAATTGGAGGCAGGGGCTCAATGAGCAGTTCTTC. Translating gives CASSNWRQGLNEQFF.